These 32 T cell receptor beta chains share one sample of origin, sequenced in a study of monozygotic twins with inflammatory bowel disease. TCRdb reanalyzed the 5' RACE reads, giving one entry per CDR3 protein sequence and no DNA. This sample carries 190,000 or so distinct CDR3 sequences, with 1.6% going to the ten biggest clones. Sequencing was carried out using blood. These receptor sequences come from a human donor with ulcerative colitis or Crohn's disease, or a healthy co-twin of an affected twin (not recorded which).

The rearrangement links TRBV20-1 to TRBJ2-1; with no DNA, the TCRdb D assignment of TRBD2 cannot be verified. This CDR3 is 16 amino acids long. Germline CDR1 and CDR2: DFQATT and SNEGSKA (reference sequence). The CDR3 region is CSARDRVAGGRNEQFF.

The rearrangement links TRBV5-1 to TRBJ2-3; the TCRdb call, TRBD1, lacks DNA for checking. From germline, CDR1 is SGHRS and CDR2 YFSETQ. CDR3 size: 14 residues. This CDR3 reads CASSSWGSTDTQYF.

The rearrangement joins TRBV5-6 to TRBJ2-4; the TCRdb D gene call, TRBD2, has no DNA to confirm it. The CDR3 is made up of 18 amino acids. Germline CDR1 and CDR2: SGHDT and YYEEEE. CDR3 loop: CASSLRTSGGAGKNIQYF.

The chain recombines TRBV7-9 with TRBJ1-2. Germline CDR1 is SEHNR and CDR2 is FQNEAQ (reference sequence). The CDR3 covers 16 residues. The CDR3 protein is CASSLASVANNYGYTF.

The chain has TRBV10-3 and TRBJ1-1; the TCRdb call, TRBD1, lacks DNA for checking. The V gene's germline CDR1 is ENHRY and CDR2 SYGVKD. The CDR3 totals 15 residues. CDR3 sequence: CAISESNGANTEAFF.

The chain couples TRBV20-1 to TRBJ1-5. Germline-derived CDR1 and CDR2 are DFQATT and SNEGSKA (reference sequence). The CDR3 is 15 residues long. Here the CDR3 reads CSARDLSDSNQPQHF.

The chain combines TRBV5-1 with TRBJ1-1. Germline CDR1 reads SGHRS; CDR2 reads YFSETQ. This CDR3 contains 12 residues. The chain's CDR3 is CASSKENTEAFF.

V is TRBV6-1 and J is TRBJ2-1; TCRdb's D gene call, TRBD1, goes unchecked for lack of DNA. In germline, CDR1 is MNHNS, CDR2 SASEGT. The CDR3 runs 14 residues. CDR3: CASSLRDQEDEQFF.

This chain joins TRBV6-1 and TRBJ1-2; TCRdb indicates TRBD1, and absent DNA this call remains unverified. Germline loops: CDR1 MNHNS, CDR2 SASEGT. This CDR3 is 14 amino acids long. The CDR3 protein is CASSEVEGKSGYTF.

V is TRBV29-1 and J is TRBJ1-1; TCRdb calls TRBD1, which cannot be checked without DNA. The CDR3 has 13 amino acids. Germline V CDR1 and CDR2: SQVTM, ANQGSEA. This CDR3 reads CSVGGQSNTEAFF.

The chain joins TRBV12-3 or TRBV12-4 to TRBJ2-3; TCRdb's D gene call, TRBD2, goes unchecked for lack of DNA. This CDR3 contains 16 residues. CDR3 loop: CASSQLAGGPTDTQYF.

V usage is TRBV7-9 and J usage is TRBJ1-6. The CDR3 has 13 residues. Germline-derived CDR1 and CDR2 are SEHNR and FQNEAQ (reference sequence). The CDR3 spells CASSFLLGSPLHF.

CDR3 amino acids: CASSIDLSGLLAQYF. V and J are TRBV19 and TRBJ2-3; TCRdb's D call, TRBD2, is unchecked because there is no DNA. CDR1 LNHDA and CDR2 SQIVND come from the germline V gene (reference sequence). This CDR3 is 15 amino acids long.

The chain recombines TRBV20-1 with TRBJ2-1. The germline CDR1 and CDR2 sequences are DFQATT and SNEGSKA (reference sequence). The CDR3 is 11 amino acids. The CDR3 loop is CSAGFYNEQFF.

The chain links TRBV5-1 to TRBJ1-1; without DNA, the TCRdb call of TRBD1 cannot be checked. The CDR3 runs 14 residues. Germline CDR1 reads SGHRS; CDR2 reads YFSETQ. This CDR3 reads CASSVLTGDTEAFF.

CDR3 protein: CAISEVSNEQFF. The gene calls are TRBV10-3 and TRBJ2-1. This CDR3 region has 12 residues. In germline, CDR1 is ENHRY, CDR2 SYGVKD.

The V call is TRBV5-1, the J call TRBJ2-2; the D call of TRBD1 rests on TCRdb alone, since no DNA is present to check it. The CDR3 is 18 amino acids. The germline CDR1 and CDR2 sequences are SGHRS and YFSETQ. This CDR3 is CASSRGQGSSPNTGELFF.

The gene calls are TRBV11-2 and TRBJ2-3; TCRdb gives TRBD2 as the D gene, but with no DNA this cannot be confirmed. Germline V gene lookup returns CDR1 SGHAT and CDR2 FQNNGV. The CDR3 contains 16 residues. The CDR3 is CASSLIETRGPDTQYF.

The chain has TRBV5-6 and TRBJ1-1; the D gene TCRdb calls, TRBD1, cannot be checked with no DNA. Germline V CDR1 and CDR2: SGHDT, YYEEEE. The CDR3 length is 13 residues. CDR3: CASSPAGTAEAFF.

The chain links TRBV11-2 to TRBJ1-1. The length of the CDR3 is 11 residues. Germline CDR1 SGHAT, CDR2 FQNNGV. CDR3 residues: CASSLQIEAFF.

The rearrangement joins TRBV7-8 to TRBJ2-5; TCRdb names TRBD1, which stays unverified in the absence of DNA. CDR3 length: 20 amino acids. Germline CDR1 SGHVS, CDR2 FQNEAQ. The CDR3 here is CASSLVLDRGVVLGQETQYF.

The chain has TRBV7-8 and TRBJ2-4; TCRdb's assignment of TRBD1 cannot be checked, as there is no DNA. There are 13 residues in the CDR3. CDR1 is SGHVS, CDR2 FQNEAQ, per germline. The CDR3 spells CASTRAGENIQYF.

The chain uses TRBV29-1 and TRBJ2-2; TCRdb designates TRBD1, a call that cannot be tested without DNA. The length of the CDR3 is 14 residues. CDR1 and CDR2 from the germline V gene are SQVTM and ANQGSEA. CDR3 protein: CSVAGTGLTGELFF.

The rearrangement links TRBV6-1 to TRBJ1-3; no DNA is available, so the TRBD1 call from TCRdb remains unchecked. CDR3 length: 15 amino acids. Germline V gene sequence: CDR1 MNHNS, CDR2 SASEGT. CDR3 amino acids: CASSPGSRSGNTIYF.

The J gene is TRBJ1-2, the V gene TRBV7-8; no DNA is available, so the TRBD1 call from TCRdb remains unchecked. This CDR3 is built from 13 residues. The germline V gene has CDR1 SGHVS and CDR2 FQNEAQ. The CDR3 spells CASSLEGFYGYTF.

V usage is TRBV6-5 and J usage is TRBJ1-2; absent DNA, TCRdb's TRBD1 call cannot be checked. Germline CDR1 is MNHEY and CDR2 is SVGAGI. This CDR3 spans 13 amino acids. The CDR3 protein is CASSYTGDYGYTF.

The chain carries TRBV29-1 and TRBJ2-1; TCRdb selects TRBD1, and the lack of DNA leaves this call unchecked. Germline-derived CDR1 and CDR2 are SQVTM and ANQGSEA. The CDR3 consists of 11 residues. Here the CDR3 reads CTLGGGNEQFF.

V usage is TRBV20-1 and J usage is TRBJ2-7; without DNA, the TCRdb call of TRBD2 cannot be checked. Per germline, CDR1 DFQATT and CDR2 SNEGSKA (reference sequence). There are 12 residues in the CDR3. CDR3 amino acids: CSFPAGGHEQYF.

V is TRBV6-6 and J is TRBJ1-2; TCRdb's D call of TRBD1 is untestable without DNA. CDR1 and CDR2 (germline): MNHNY, SVGAGI (reference sequence). The CDR3 covers 14 residues. The chain's CDR3 is CASSYSPGGYGYTF.

The chain is built from TRBV6-2 or TRBV6-3 and TRBJ2-5; TCRdb calls TRBD1, which cannot be checked without DNA. This CDR3 is built from 13 residues. Germline values: CDR1 MNHEY, CDR2 SVGEGT. CDR3 amino acids: CASRPTGQETQYF.

The chain links TRBV29-1 to TRBJ2-7; TCRdb picks TRBD1, but there is no DNA to check that call. The CDR3 has 16 amino acids. CDR1 SQVTM and CDR2 ANQGSEA come from the germline V gene. The CDR3 sequence is CSVEVPGQGTRHEQYF.

This chain links TRBV5-4 with TRBJ2-7; TCRdb outputs TRBD1, but without DNA this stays unchecked. The CDR3 has 16 residues. CDR1 SGHNT and CDR2 YYREEE come from the germline V gene (reference sequence). CDR3 residues: CASSSGGSGQGGEQYF. Full variable domain (rest looked up from reference TRBV5-4 and TRBJ2-7): ETGVTQSPTHLIKTRGQQVTLRCSSQSGHNTVSWYQQALGQGPQFIFQYYREEENGRGNFPPRFSGLQFPNYSSELNVNALELDDSALYLCASSSGGSGQGGEQYFGPGTRLTVT.